A selection of T cell receptor beta chains follows, all from one sample in a study of molecular identifiers for immune sequencing clone quantification. TCRdb ran MiXCR on the PCR reads and lists one entry per CDR3 protein. Seen here are approximately 590,000 distinct CDR3 sequences, roughly 23% observed once, and the top ten hold roughly 0.83%. The sequencing input was naive CD8+ T cells from blood, with Jurkat cell RNA spiked in. The receptors shown here come from a human donor in good health. Some libraries in this study had Jurkat cell RNA spiked in. CDR3s include the opening cysteine and the closing phenylalanine or tryptophan. D genes are given only for firm matches. Only part of the rows carry a size: once, few, many, or a class if the clone is expanded.

TRBV4-1	.	many	TRBJ1-5	CASSQVPDRSNQPQHF	TGCGCCAGCAGCCAAGTCCCGGACAGAAGCAATCAGCCCCAGCATTTT
TRBV19	.	.	TRBJ2-3	CASKPYTRGSTDTQYF	TGTGCCAGTAAGCCCTATACCCGGGGGAGCACAGATACGCAGTATTTT
TRBV27	TRBD2	.	TRBJ2-2	CASGLAGVWTGELFF	TGTGCCAGCGGGCTAGCGGGAGTTTGGACCGGGGAGCTGTTTTTT
TRBV12-3/TRBV12-4	.	.	TRBJ2-7	CASSLLGSTYEQYF	TGTGCCAGCAGTTTGCTGGGGTCGACCTACGAGCAGTACTTC
TRBV6-2/TRBV6-3	.	.	TRBJ2-7	CASSEPFDEQYF	TGTGCCAGCAGTGAACCGTTCGACGAGCAGTACTTC
TRBV2	TRBD2	many	TRBJ2-1	CASSKPGTSGSYNEQFF	TGTGCCAGCAGTAAGCCCGGGACTAGCGGCTCCTACAATGAGCAGTTCTTC
TRBV20-1	.	many	TRBJ2-7	CSAGRGNEQYF	TGCAGTGCTGGACGGGGGAACGAGCAGTACTTC
TRBV9	.	.	TRBJ2-5	CASSAKGSSETQYF	TGTGCCAGCAGCGCCAAGGGGAGTTCCGAGACCCAGTACTTC
TRBV5-1	.	few	TRBJ2-7	CASSFISDTYEQYF	TGCGCCAGCAGCTTTATATCGGATACCTACGAGCAGTACTTC
TRBV11-2	.	.	TRBJ2-7	CASSLAQATYEQYF	TGTGCCAGCAGCTTAGCACAGGCAACCTACGAGCAGTACTTC